This T cell receptor beta chain was identified during a study of PD-1 and CTLA-4 blockade in melanoma (dated by TCRdb to about 2021). A note on the overall study: The study compared how PD-1 blockade and CTLA-4 blockade affected the melanoma-reactive CD8 T cell response in patients with melanoma.

Libraries came from the immunoSEQ multiplex PCR assay. The source is immuneACCESS, and TCRdb retained only in-frame sequences with V and J called. Part of the clones is not carried over; for the studies checked, unresolved V genes explain less than half of this, and the remainder is unexplained. The sample profile shows about 31,000 clones; 88% of them were found once. The leading ten clones occupy around 6.3% of the sample. V is pruned by 5 bases and J by 2 bases, leaving 12 bases of the junction without a gene match. The germline V gene supplies CDR1 SGHTA and CDR2 FQGNSA. There are 16 amino acids in the CDR3, from cysteine to phenylalanine inclusive. The CDR3 DNA has 48 bases and is translated from base 1. A note on this clone: Its binding antigen is unknown. No per-base quality is available; no much larger clone lies one base away.

This material consisted of CD8+ T cells from peripheral blood, taken from a patient given anti-PD-1 treatment. This sequence originates from a human donor with melanoma. The sequence is built from TRBV7-2 and TRBJ2-7, and 7 bases in between align with TRBD2. CDR3 protein: CASSAGGGEGTYEQYF. The nucleotide sequence reads as follows: TGTGCCAGCAGCGCCGGGGGAGGGGAAGGGACCTACGAGCAGTACTTC.